This TCR beta chain appears in the sequencing data of a study of shared clonotypes between healthy human individuals. TCRdb's copy holds only in-frame clones and misses some; the assay was immunoSEQ multiplex PCR. The sample has millions of clones, 85% to 95% seen once. Trimming stripped 0 bases from V and 8 bases from J, with 8 bases between. The CDR3 covers 13 residues. Germline V CDR1 and CDR2: SGHVS, FNYEAQ. General study results and limits: Clonotype sharing across donors was expected to vary with sequencing depth.

This clone has only a few counts. No antigen is known for it. This clonotype originated in a man aged 18 to 30 in good health. Some clones in this sample may be carry-over from other donors' samples. The V gene is TRBV7-6, the J gene TRBJ1-5; D is undetermined. Sequencing was done on a sample of naive CD4+ T cells from PBMCs. Noted subset: CD45RA+ positively selected. The CDR3 protein is CASSLAPAEPQHF. The CDR3, as DNA: TGTGCCAGCAGCTTAGCCCCGGCGGAGCCCCAGCATTTT.